This TCR beta chain was captured by sequencing in a study of shared clonotypes between healthy human individuals (dated by TCRdb to 2018 to 2021). In the study overall: Three men and a couple of women, aged 18 to 49 years, made up the cohort. Leukapheresis yielded between about 0.85 and 10 billion PBMCs per donor. To increase sequencing depth and limit assay-specific biases, different laboratories used diverse techniques to prepare libraries and sequence TCR repertoires. To estimate repertoire size and how much clonotypes are shared between individuals, the study performed deep sequencing of blood TCR repertoires from five healthy adults.

The donors were healthy, HIV-negative adults who had no recently reported acute infections or vaccinations. Only Caucasian adults living in Nashville, Tennessee, USA were represented among the donors. In the unsorted samples, tens of millions of PBMCs were counted, and genomic DNA was extracted using the QIAamp DNA Blood Mini kit. Blood was collected by leukapheresis, and PBMCs were isolated by Ficoll-Histopaque density gradient centrifugation and then cryopreserved in liquid nitrogen vapor phase. V is pared back by 6 bases and J by 7 bases, with 9 bases lying between the germline termini. The germline V gene provides CDR1 SNHLY and CDR2 FYNNEI. There are 11 amino acids in the CDR3, from cysteine to phenylalanine inclusive. Only CDR3 DNA is held: 33 bases, read in frame from base 1. TCR CDR3 regions were amplified from genomic DNA by multiplex PCR using the deep immunoSEQ assay. For each cell subset, the extracted genomic DNA was distributed evenly across all wells of several immunoSEQ 96-well plates, and each plate served as one replicate. For unsorted PBMC, approximately 300 ng of genomic DNA, equivalent to about 30,000 T cell genomes, went into each replicate PCR. Genomic DNA from unsorted PBMC was sequenced over ten immunoSEQ deep assay plates. Purified libraries were measured with a Qubit 3.0 fluorometer, size-checked on a Bioanalyzer 2100, and measured again with the KAPA Library Quantification kit. Every immunoSEQ 96-well plate was sequenced on a separate single-read 150-cycle Illumina NextSeq 550 flow cell. Under the source paper's analysis protocol: Because the immunoSEQ output included only junctional sequences and no quality scores, the filtering could not be the same as the filtering used for full-length reads. Sequences were annotated with PyIR, a Python wrapper for IgBLAST v1.9, using IMGT germline references to assign V/J genes and CDR3. Reads were filtered out if the reads had weak V/J assignments (E-value above 1e-6), no CDR3, stop codons, out-of-frame junctions, or ambiguous translated residues. V3J clonotypes were defined by identical inferred V gene, J gene, and CDR3 amino acid sequence. Percentage overlap between repertoires was computed as shared unique clonotypes divided by the size of the smaller repertoire. Repertoire richness was assessed with RTK rarefaction, the Chao1 estimator, and Recon v2.1 estimates of unobserved clonotypes. TCRdb limited this immuneACCESS table to in-frame rearrangements with V and J called. A share of clones is missing; checked studies link under half to unresolved V genes, and the rest is unexplained. V and J calls and clone size are those listed in that table; D and trimming were worked out from the DNA. The sample profile shows about 520,000 clones; approximately 80% of them were found once. The leading ten clones occupy around 13% of the sample.

Study-level results and caveats: Based on pairwise subsampling, the degree of clonotype sharing among donors was expected to be affected by sequencing depth. Sampling was limited to blood, and TCR repertoires in tissue likely differ from TCR repertoires in blood. The genetic and exposure-history diversity represented was limited by the small number of donors.

On this clone itself: Its antigen specificity is not known. Base qualities were left out, and no much larger clone turns up one base away.

The rearranged segments are TRBV2 and TRBJ1-2, with no confident D gene call. The sequenced material came from PBMCs. The TCR originated in a woman aged 40 to 49 in good health. Some clones in this sample may be carry-over from other donors' samples. The CDR3 protein: CASSYTIGYTF. Read as DNA, the sequence is TGTGCCAGCAGCTACACTATTGGCTACACCTTC. When the CDR3 is completed using the reference TRBV2 and TRBJ1-2 genes on either side, the full variable domain is EPEVTQTPSHQVTQMGQEVILRCVPISNHLYFYWYRQILGQKVEFLVSFYNNEISEKSEIFDDQFSVERPDGSNFTLKIRSTKLEDSAMYFCASSYTIGYTFGSGTRLTVV.